This note documents a single TCR beta chain sequence. This receptor's antigen is unknown. Base qualities are missing; no much larger clone stands one base away. In Seattle, one collaborating source enrolled patients while the infection was active and tracked those patients longitudinally over the course of disease. The collaborating institutions used their own protocols to collect whole blood in K2EDTA tubes. Collaborator samples were shipped for TCRbeta analysis as frozen whole blood, isolated PBMCs, or DNA extracted from either sample type. The data are from a study of blood T cell repertoires in COVID-19 (dated by TCRdb to about 2020). Study-level background: Collaborator samples came from the United States, Italy and Spain and covered acute and convalescent phases of COVID-19. The prospective study material was composed of cDNA or gDNA derived from T cells, B-cell-depleted T cells, or PBMCs. The dataset comprised deeply sampled blood TCRbeta repertoires from subjects exposed to, actively infected with, or recovered from COVID-19. The repertoires were released in a freely available public database meant as a resource for research on the immune response to SARS-CoV-2. The samples were drawn from the first 160 participants of the ongoing ImmuneRACE study and from under 1,500 subjects provided by 6 global collaborators. The sample metadata nearly always contained a de-identified subject ID, COVID-19 status, age in years and sex. Where HLA class I and class II types were available, the types were taken from metadata supplied by the sample provider, not from assay-based typing.

V is clipped by 4 bases and J by 7 bases, and the sequence between their germline boundaries is 13 bases long. CDR1 and CDR2 were assigned from the germline V gene as MNHEY and SVGAGI. From the cysteine through the phenylalanine, the CDR3 covers 13 amino acids. Of the read, only the CDR3 DNA is kept; its 39 bases are in frame from base 1. TCRbeta CDR3 regions were amplified from genomic DNA by means of the immunoSEQ Assay, a bias-controlled multiplex PCR. The authors processed their data as follows. Within the assay, amplification of reference gene primers was used to estimate how many nucleated cells each sample contained. To quantify the absolute abundance of each unique TCRbeta CDR3 rearrangement, sequence reads were collapsed and filtered. For each sample, productive Simpson clonality was calculated by taking the square root of Simpson's diversity index across productive rearrangements. In its TCRdb copy, this immuneACCESS table keeps in-frame sequences only and misses some clones. Where compared with another copy, unresolved V genes explain less than half of these, and the others have no known cause. V, J and clone size are those of that table, while D and trimming were read from the DNA. A total of some 170,000 clones appear in this sample, roughly 79% of them only once. Approximately 11% of the sample is held by the ten biggest clonotypes.

Findings and caveats that apply to the study as a whole: How much clinical and demographic metadata was included differed by source and by participant, and the metadata was provided uncurated.

The V and J genes are TRBV6-5 and TRBJ1-1; the D segment cannot be called with confidence. The receptor's source is a middle-aged woman with COVID-19, enrolled during active disease. Material: peripheral blood. The DNA sequence is TGTGCCAGCAGTTTACTTAGACACGATGAAGCTTTCTTT. The resulting protein is CASSLLRHDEAFF.